Here is one T cell receptor beta chain with its context. Its matching antigen is unknown. These data originate in a study of blood T cells in healthy people across ages. Roughly 10 milliliters of peripheral blood were drawn from each donor. Through a sample-barcoded 5' primer and a J-beta primer mix, a second PCR was run for roughly 6 to 11 cycles. From the 5' RACE reads, TCRdb called clonotypes with MiXCR, one entry per CDR3 protein. Here the sample spans 1 million to 1.2 million distinct CDR3 sequences, more than 30% being singletons. General study points: Naive T cell percentage strongly correlated with TCR beta diversity.

The CDR3 runs to 14 residues. V was shortened by 0 bases and J by 4 bases, with 9 bases between the two germline ends. The germline CDR1 and CDR2 sequences are SGHAT and FQNNGV. The sample taken for sequencing was blood. The TCR sequence derives from a young man in good health. The rearrangement uses TRBV11-2 and TRBJ1-1; the D is unclear. The CDR3: CASSLDRRSTEAFF. For the CDR3, the DNA is TGTGCCAGCAGCTTAGACAGGAGGAGCACTGAAGCTTTCTTT.